Following are 21 T cell receptor beta chains from one sample sequenced in a study of regulatory T cells in long-lasting Graves disease (dated by TCRdb to the early 2020s). The intended sense of this specimen's time point label: persistent/refractory GD, antithyroid drugs over 5 years with positive TRAb. For both TCR sequencing and RNA sequencing, RNA was extracted from PBMCs using TRIzol. The library was prepared using multiplex PCR. Sequencer: Illumina HiSeq 4000. TCR beta libraries were built with iRepertoire HTBI primers and Arm-PCR amplification of CDR3 regions. TCRdb took the public reads, trimmed them with fastp at Q25, ran MiXCR for clone calling and kept in-frame beta chains. One record per CDR3 amino acid sequence lists the most common genes and DNA. This sample gives over 650,000 distinct CDR3 sequences in total; 30% of them show up just once. The top ten hold 40% to 55% of the sample. Specimen: peripheral blood mononuclear cells (PBMCs), collected when the disease was refractory, from a patient treated with antithyroid drugs. The receptors derive from a female donor with Graves disease.

This clonotype has only a few counts. The chain couples TRBV20-1 to TRBJ2-7; no reliable D call. The V end was cut by 5 bases, the J end by 2 bases, with 16 bases between. CDR3 length: 14 amino acids. CDR1 is DFQATT, CDR2 SNEGSKA, per germline (reference sequence). CDR3 protein: CSAGKGARTYEQYF. CDR3 nucleotide sequence: TGCAGTGCTGGAAAGGGCGCGCGGACCTACGAGCAGTACTTC.

This clonotype showed up many times. The chain combines TRBV12-3 or TRBV12-4 with TRBJ2-5, with 10 nucleotides matching TRBD2. CDR3 length equals 14 residues. With V trimmed by 6 bases and J by 5 bases, 6 bases remained unmatched. The CDR3, as DNA: TGTGCCAGCAGCCGAGCGGGAGGGGTGGAGACCCAGTACTTC. Its translation: CASSRAGGVETQYF.

This clonotype was observed at least ten times. The chain links TRBV2 to TRBJ2-1, with TRBD2 as a possible D gene (5 bases). Germline V gene data show CDR1 as SNHLY and CDR2 as FYNNEI. This CDR3 is 14 amino acids long. The V gene lost 6 bases and the J gene lost 2 bases, with 11 bases spanning the gap. This CDR3 reads CASSPRATYNEQFF. CDR3 nucleotide sequence: TGTGCCAGCAGCCCGCGGGCTACCTACAATGAGCAGTTCTTC. Full variable domain (rest looked up from reference TRBV2 and TRBJ2-1): EPEVTQTPSHQVTQMGQEVILRCVPISNHLYFYWYRQILGQKVEFLVSFYNNEISEKSEIFDDQFSVERPDGSNFTLKIRSTKLEDSAMYFCASSPRATYNEQFFGPGTRLTVL.

This clonotype was recorded a few times. The gene calls are TRBV6-1 and TRBJ1-6; no reliable D call. The germline V and J ends were trimmed by 2 bases and 10 bases, with 12 bases remaining between them. The CDR3 runs 14 residues. Germline V gene data show CDR1 as MNHNS and CDR2 as SASEGT. The chain's CDR3 is CASSERREGSPLHF. The CDR3 DNA is TGTGCCAGCAGTGAACGGAGGGAGGGATCACCCCTCCACTTT.

This chain links TRBV28 with TRBJ2-1; TRBD2 might be the D (7 bases). The CDR3 runs to 15 residues. The germline V and J ends were trimmed by 9 bases and 4 bases, with 19 bases remaining between them. Germline values: CDR1 MDHEN, CDR2 SYDVKM. This CDR3 reads CASAVWGGWYNEQFF. CDR3 nucleotide sequence: TGTGCCAGTGCCGTGTGGGGGGGCTGGTACAATGAGCAGTTCTTC.

This sequence joins TRBV12-3 or TRBV12-4 and TRBJ2-5; 11 positions agree with TRBD2. This CDR3 spans 15 amino acids. J lost 4 bases, V lost 5 bases, and 6 bases had no gene match. The CDR3 sequence is CASSRRTSGRETQYF. CDR3 nucleotides: TGTGCCAGCAGTCGACGTACTAGCGGGAGAGAGACCCAGTACTTC.

This clonotype was seen at least ten times. This rearrangement joins TRBV6-1 to TRBJ1-4; a possible D gene is TRBD1 (5 bases). Looked up from germline, CDR1 is MNHNS and CDR2 is SASEGT. This CDR3 is built from 12 residues. V was clipped by 5 bases and J by 8 bases, with 9 bases between them. CDR3 nucleotide sequence: TGTGCCAGCAGTCGGGACCGCGAAAAACTGTTTTTT. Amino acids: CASSRDREKLFF.

This clonotype was seen only a few times. V usage is TRBV20-1 and J usage is TRBJ1-2; perhaps TRBD1 as D (5 bases). Germline values: CDR1 DFQATT, CDR2 SNEGSKA (reference sequence). This CDR3 region has 12 residues. Here the CDR3 reads CSAPAGRYGYTF. The CDR3 nucleotides are TGCTCTGCCCCCGCAGGGCGCTATGGCTACACCTTC.

This clonotype was seen only a few times. J is TRBJ2-5 and V is TRBV19; maybe TRBD2 (6 bases). This CDR3 spans 15 amino acids. Germline assignment: CDR1 LNHDA and CDR2 SQIVND (reference sequence). V gave up 3 bases and J gave up 2 bases, with 13 bases separating them. CDR3 sequence: CASSMGGRNQETQYF. The CDR3 bases are TGTGCCAGTAGTATGGGGGGACGGAATCAAGAGACCCAGTACTTC.

Of note for this clonotype: Just one base apart from a much larger clone, this may be a read error. The J gene is TRBJ1-1, the V gene TRBV2; maybe TRBD1 (5 bases). CDR1 is SNHLY, CDR2 FYNNEI, per germline. V lost 5 bases and J lost 1, with 23 bases in between. This CDR3 has 18 residues. CDR3: CASSPLFGRENANTEAFF. Here the CDR3 DNA reads TGTGCCAGCAGTCCCCTCTTTGGCAGGGAAAATGCGAACACTGAAGCTTTCTTT. Using reference TRBV2 and TRBJ1-1 for the parts outside the CDR3, the full variable domain is EPEVTQTPSHQVTQMGQEVILRCVPISNHLYFYWYRQILGQKVEFLVSFYNNEISEKSEIFDDQFSVERPDGSNFTLKIRSTKLEDSAMYFCASSPLFGRENANTEAFFGQGTRLTVV.

This clonotype was recorded many times. V usage is TRBV12-3 or TRBV12-4 and J usage is TRBJ1-2, with D possibly being TRBD1 (5 bases). This CDR3 is 13 amino acids long. V gave up 3 bases and J gave up 8 bases, with 13 bases separating them. The CDR3 DNA sequence: TGTGCCAGCAGTTTCCCAGGTAGGGGCGGCTACACCTTC. Encoded protein: CASSFPGRGGYTF.

V is TRBV20-1 and J is TRBJ2-1; D call uncertain. The CDR3 is made up of 14 amino acids. Germline CDR1 DFQATT, CDR2 SNEGSKA (reference sequence). V shed 5 bases and J shed 4 bases, with 15 bases lying between them. DNA of the CDR3: TGCAGTGCTGTGGACCCAAACACGTACAATGAGCAGTTCTTC. As protein: CSAVDPNTYNEQFF.

This clonotype occurred a few times. This rearrangement joins TRBV2 to TRBJ2-7; D is perhaps TRBD1 (6 bases). This CDR3 contains 15 residues. V was trimmed by 1 base and J by 6 bases, leaving 16 bases between them. Germline assignment: CDR1 SNHLY and CDR2 FYNNEI. The CDR3 reads CASSEVIGTPLEQYF. DNA of the CDR3: TGTGCCAGCAGTGAAGTAATCGGGACACCGCTCGAGCAGTACTTC.

The J gene is TRBJ2-2, the V gene TRBV7-3; a possible D gene is TRBD2 (5 bases). Germline lookup yields CDR1 SGHTA and CDR2 FQGTGA. V shed 4 bases and J shed 15 bases, with 15 bases lying between them. The CDR3 contains 12 residues. CDR3 nucleotide sequence: TGTGCCAGCAGCTCTTACGCCTGCGGGTTGTTTTTT. It encodes CASSSYACGLFF.

DNA of the CDR3: TGTGCCACCAGCGTGGGCGGGAGCTACGAGCAGTACTTC. This sequence encodes CATSVGGSYEQYF. The gene calls are TRBV15 and TRBJ2-7, with 7 bases matching TRBD2. This CDR3 is 13 amino acids long. CDR1 and CDR2 from the germline V gene are LNHNV and YYDKDF (reference sequence). With V trimmed by 5 bases and J by 3 bases, 4 bases remained unmatched.

The chain joins TRBV29-1 to TRBJ2-5; D not certain. CDR3 length: 16 residues. The V gene lost 0 bases and the J gene lost 4 bases, with 18 bases spanning the gap. CDR1 SQVTM and CDR2 ANQGSEA come from the germline V gene. This CDR3 is CSVEDPVGPKGETQYF. For the CDR3, the DNA is TGCAGCGTTGAAGATCCGGTAGGGCCGAAAGGAGAGACCCAGTACTTC.

The chain's CDR3 is CASSFPPGAPNTEAFF. DNA for the CDR3: TGTGCCAGCAGCTTCCCTCCAGGGGCGCCGAACACTGAAGCTTTCTTT. The chain is built from TRBV28 and TRBJ1-1, with D perhaps TRBD1 (6 bases). Germline V lookup: CDR1 MDHEN, CDR2 SYDVKM. The CDR3 is made up of 16 amino acids. V was shortened by 6 bases and J by 1 base, with 18 bases between the two germline ends.

The chain uses TRBV6-1 and TRBJ1-2; D not resolved. In germline, CDR1 is MNHNS, CDR2 SASEGT. The germline V and J ends were trimmed by 7 bases and 2 bases, with 8 bases remaining between them. CDR3 size: 12 residues. The CDR3 DNA reads as TGTGCCAGCAATGCAGGCAACTATGGCTACACCTTC. Its protein product is CASNAGNYGYTF.

This clonotype has just a few counts. V is TRBV27 and J is TRBJ1-2, with TRBD1 matching 8 bases. The CDR3 sequence is 15 residues long. J gave up 5 bases and V 6 bases, and 11 bases lay outside the gene matches. Germline V gene lookup returns CDR1 MNHEY and CDR2 SMNVEV (reference sequence). The CDR3: CASRPGKNRGYGYTF. In nucleotides, the CDR3 is TGTGCCAGCAGGCCAGGGAAGAACAGGGGGTATGGCTACACCTTC.

The V and J genes are TRBV7-9 and TRBJ1-4; no clear D gene. The CDR3 runs to 18 residues. The V gene's germline CDR1 is SEHNR and CDR2 FQNEAQ (reference sequence). The V gene lost 0 bases and the J gene lost 0 bases, with 14 bases spanning the gap. CDR3 DNA sequence: TGTGCCAGCAGCTTAGCCTCGGGTTTGGCTACAACTAATGAAAAACTGTTTTTT. Its protein is CASSLASGLATTNEKLFF.

This clonotype was seen at least ten times. This sequence joins TRBV11-2 and TRBJ2-7, with a weak D call TRBD2 (6 bases). With 1 base removed from V and 0 bases from J, the gap between germline ends came to 13 bases. The germline gives CDR1 SGHAT, CDR2 FQNNGV. This CDR3 contains 16 residues. The DNA for the CDR3 is TGTGCCAGCAGCTTAGGGGCTAGCGCAAGCTCCTACGAGCAGTACTTC. Amino acid sequence: CASSLGASASSYEQYF.